The T cell receptor (beta chain) under discussion was sequenced for a study of control samples from healthy donors and cancer patients. CDR3 size: 16 residues. CDR1 SGHAT and CDR2 FQNNGV come from the germline V gene. Trimming stripped 2 bases from V and 3 bases from J, with 17 bases between. Profiled with immunoSEQ multiplex PCR; TCRdb holds only in-frame clones, not every one. The repertoire consists of around 150,000 clones, with roughly 90% occurring once and the leading ten covering approximately 12%. Sequencing was carried out using blood. This receptor was obtained from a man aged 25 to 40 in good health. The J gene is TRBJ2-7, the V gene TRBV11-2; D is perhaps TRBD1 (5 bases). CDR3 in DNA: TGTGCCAGCAGCTTACATACGACAGAGACACTCTACGAGCAGTACTTC. Translation gives CASSLHTTETLYEQYF. Drawing the rest from reference TRBV11-2 and TRBJ2-7, the complete variable domain is EAGVAQSPRYKIIEKRQSVAFWCNPISGHATLYWYQQILGQGPKLLIQFQNNGVVDDSQLPKDRFSAERLKGVDSTLKIQPAKLEDSAVYLCASSLHTTETLYEQYFGPGTRLTVT.